Below, 14 T cell receptor beta chains from the same sample are listed, as sequenced in a study of identical twins. TCRdb ran MiXCR on the 5' RACE reads and lists one entry per CDR3 protein. In the table there are around 340,000 distinct CDR3 sequences, roughly 9% of which are singletons. Sequenced material: naive T cells sorted from blood. These receptors were obtained from a woman aged 50 to 65 in good health.

In its sample, this clonotype was seen a few times. V is TRBV19 and J is TRBJ2-1; a weak D match, TRBD2 (6 bases). The length of the CDR3 is 15 residues. The ends were cut back, 7 bases at V and 0 bases at J, with 13 bases in the middle. Germline CDR1 is LNHDA and CDR2 is SQIVND (reference sequence). Written as DNA, the CDR3 is TGTGCCAGTACCTGGGACGGGAGCTCCTACAATGAGCAGTTCTTC. This gives the protein CASTWDGSSYNEQFF.

This clonotype was observed many times. The rearrangement uses TRBV12-3 or TRBV12-4 and TRBJ2-2; D is undetermined. The CDR3 runs to 17 residues. Trimming took off 5 bases at V and 3 bases at J, with 19 bases between the two ends. The CDR3 DNA reads as TGTGCCAGCAGTCCCCTCGTGTGGGTAAATTACACCGGGGAGCTGTTTTTT. Encoded protein: CASSPLVWVNYTGELFF.

This chain connects TRBV12-3 or TRBV12-4 to TRBJ2-1; 7 bases match TRBD2. The V gene end was trimmed by 6 bases and the J gene end by 2 bases; junction bases not matched to a gene: 7. The CDR3 covers 15 residues. CDR3 amino acids: CASSPLAVAYNEQFF. The DNA for the CDR3 is TGTGCCAGCAGCCCTCTAGCGGTAGCCTACAATGAGCAGTTCTTC.

In this sample, this clonotype turned up many times. J is TRBJ2-1 and V is TRBV20-1; D is uncertain. Germline-derived CDR1 and CDR2 are DFQATT and SNEGSKA (reference sequence). The CDR3 is made up of 15 amino acids. V gave up 3 bases and J gave up 0 bases, with 12 bases separating them. DNA for the CDR3: TGCAGTGCTAGGTTCGCGGTTAGCTCCTACAATGAGCAGTTCTTC. Its protein product is CSARFAVSSYNEQFF.

This clonotype was picked up many times. The chain has TRBV12-3 or TRBV12-4 and TRBJ1-1; tentative D call: TRBD1 (6 bases). The CDR3 has 14 residues. The V gene lost 6 bases and the J gene lost 4 bases, with 15 bases spanning the gap. In nucleotides, the CDR3 is TGTGCCAGCAGGCTAGGACAGATGGGCACTGAAGCTTTCTTT. This translates into CASRLGQMGTEAFF.

The genes are TRBV5-1 and TRBJ1-1; TRBD1 matches at 9 bases. V dropped 4 bases and J dropped 4; count of bases not matched to a gene: 8. This CDR3 contains 15 residues. Germline CDR1 is SGHRS and CDR2 is YFSETQ. CDR3 sequence (DNA): TGCGCCAGCAGCCAATCCGACAGGGGGGTCACTGAAGCTTTCTTT. Amino acids: CASSQSDRGVTEAFF. The full variable domain, its missing parts supplied by reference TRBV5-1 and TRBJ1-1, is KAGVTQTPRYLIKTRGQQVTLSCSPISGHRSVSWYQQTPGQGLQFLFEYFSETQRNKGNFPGRFSGRQFSNSRSEMNVSTLELGDSALYLCASSQSDRGVTEAFFGQGTRLTVV.

This clonotype was observed a handful of times. The genes are TRBV18 and TRBJ2-1; D could derive from TRBD1 or TRBD2 (5 bases each). V was pared by 6 bases and J by 5 bases, with 20 bases between. This CDR3 is 16 amino acids long. Germline V gene data show CDR1 as KGHSH and CDR2 as LQKENI. The CDR3 DNA reads TGTGCCAGCTCCCTCTATGGGGGAGTGGAAAACAATGAGCAGTTCTTC. Translation gives CASSLYGGVENNEQFF.

This clonotype showed up just a few times. This chain connects TRBV20-1 to TRBJ2-1; 9 positions agree with TRBD2. V shed 3 bases and J 2 bases; nucleotides not matched to a gene: 2. Germline assignment: CDR1 DFQATT and CDR2 SNEGSKA (reference sequence). The CDR3 contains 14 residues. The CDR3 region has the DNA TGCAGTGCTAGGGCGGGAGGGCCCTACAATGAGCAGTTCTTC. Amino acids: CSARAGGPYNEQFF.

Ten or more counts support this clonotype. The CDR3 DNA reads TGTGCCAGCAGTCCCCGGGAATCGAACACCGGGGAGCTGTTTTTT. It codes for CASSPRESNTGELFF. The chain carries TRBV6-4 and TRBJ2-2, with a weak D call TRBD2 (5 bases). V was cut by 5 bases and J by 0 bases, with 10 bases left in between. The CDR3 covers 15 residues. The V gene's germline CDR1 is MRHNA and CDR2 SNTAGT.

This clonotype has more than one count but fewer than ten. The rearrangement joins TRBV6-5 to TRBJ1-1; no clear D. In germline, CDR1 is MNHEY, CDR2 SVGAGI. This CDR3 region has 12 residues. V was clipped by 4 bases and J by 8 bases, with 11 bases between them. The CDR3 DNA sequence: TGTGCCAGCAGTTTAGGGATAGGGGAAGCTTTCTTT. It codes for CASSLGIGEAFF.

This clonotype has a handful of counts. The rearrangement links TRBV12-3 or TRBV12-4 to TRBJ1-3; perhaps TRBD1 as D (5 bases). V lost 8 bases and J 3 bases, leaving 8 bases between the germline ends. This CDR3 spans 12 amino acids. The CDR3 DNA follows: TGTGCCAGCTGGGGCAGTGGAAACACCATATATTTT. Translation gives CASWGSGNTIYF.

V is TRBV20-1 and J is TRBJ2-3; D uncertain. V shed 5 bases and J shed 1 base, with 22 bases lying between them. Germline-derived CDR1 and CDR2 are DFQATT and SNEGSKA (reference sequence). There are 17 residues in the CDR3. CDR3 in amino acids: CSASLVTGGPGTDTQYF. For the CDR3, the DNA is TGCAGTGCTTCATTGGTCACGGGTGGCCCTGGCACAGATACGCAGTATTTT.

This sequence joins TRBV6-5 and TRBJ1-3; D not certain. Germline CDR1 MNHEY, CDR2 SVGAGI. The ends were cut back, 8 bases at V and 0 bases at J, with 14 bases in the middle. This CDR3 has 15 residues. The CDR3 DNA sequence: TGTGCCAGCCGAACCGGAGGTACCTCTGGAAACACCATATATTTT. Its translation is CASRTGGTSGNTIYF.

This clonotype was seen at least ten times. The chain combines TRBV5-1 with TRBJ2-1; no firm D call. Trimming shortened V by 0 bases and J by 4 bases, and 11 bases separated the two germline ends. The length of the CDR3 is 15 residues. Germline V lookup: CDR1 SGHRS, CDR2 YFSETQ. CDR3 sequence: CASSLDGRSYNEQFF. The CDR3, as DNA: TGCGCCAGCAGCTTGGACGGTAGGAGTTACAATGAGCAGTTCTTC.